The 16 T cell receptor beta chains given below trace back to one sample, sequenced in a study of shared clonotypes between healthy human individuals. The repertoire was sequenced with immunoSEQ multiplex PCR; TCRdb's copy has only in-frame clones and lacks some. The sample records about 450,000 clones, 70% to 80% being singletons. The sequencing sample was made of PBMCs. The origin of the receptors is a woman aged 40 to 55 in good health. Some clones in this sample may be carry-over from other donors' samples.

This chain connects TRBV13 to TRBJ2-7; the match to TRBD1 covers 7 bases. Trimming took 5 bases from V and 4 from J; bases not matched to a gene: 14. The CDR3 sequence is 16 residues long. Germline values: CDR1 PRHDT, CDR2 FYEKMQ (reference sequence). The CDR3 region has the DNA TGTGCCAGCAGCCCCCCGGACGACAGGGTTTTGTACGAGCAGTACTTC. It translates to CASSPPDDRVLYEQYF.

This chain uses TRBV2 with TRBJ1-4; D gene uncertain. The germline gives CDR1 SNHLY, CDR2 FYNNEI. The V end was cut by 0 bases, the J end by 5 bases, with 7 bases between. The CDR3 has 14 residues. The CDR3 nucleotides are TGTGCCAGCAGTGAAGCGAACGTGAATGAAAAACTGTTTTTT. Its translation is CASSEANVNEKLFF.

The chain uses TRBV21-1 and TRBJ2-3; the D call of TRBD2 is as the table states it, not checked on the DNA. TRBV21-1 is shown as a pseudogene. The CDR3 has 18 residues. CDR3 DNA sequence: TGTGCCAGCAGCAAATCAAAAGGGGCGGGGGGAGTCACAGATACGCAGTATTTT. Amino acids: CASSKSKGAGGVTDTQYF.

CDR3 sequence: CATSPTNDQPQHF. In nucleotides, the CDR3 is TGTGCCACCAGCCCCACCAATGATCAGCCCCAGCATTTT. The chain carries TRBV15 and TRBJ1-5; no clear D. Germline values: CDR1 LNHNV, CDR2 YYDKDF (reference sequence). This CDR3 is 13 amino acids long. V was clipped by 5 bases and J by 5 bases, with 10 bases between them.

This clone was picked up one time. V gene TRBV2 combines with J gene TRBJ2-7; D gene uncertain. Deletions cut 8 bases from V and 7 bases from J, with 15 bases between. The CDR3 spans 12 residues. From germline, CDR1 is SNHLY and CDR2 FYNNEI. The CDR3 loop reads CASHIRLWEQYF. The CDR3 nucleotides are TGTGCCAGCCATATACGATTGTGGGAGCAGTACTTC. Combining the CDR3 with reference TRBV2 and TRBJ2-7 gives the whole variable domain EPEVTQTPSHQVTQMGQEVILRCVPISNHLYFYWYRQILGQKVEFLVSFYNNEISEKSEIFDDQFSVERPDGSNFTLKIRSTKLEDSAMYFCASHIRLWEQYFGPGTRLTVT.

This sequence joins TRBV28 and TRBJ2-6; unclear D gene. Trimming removed 8 bases from V and 4 bases from J, with 0 bases in between. This CDR3 region has 10 residues. Germline V gene data show CDR1 as MDHEN and CDR2 as SYDVKM. CDR3 sequence (DNA): TGTGCCAGCGGGGCCAACGTCCTGACTTTC. Encoded protein: CASGANVLTF.

The V gene is TRBV28, the J gene TRBJ2-7, with TRBD1 as a possible D gene (5 bases). CDR3 length: 15 amino acids. V was clipped by 3 bases and J by 5 bases, with 17 bases between them. Per germline, CDR1 MDHEN and CDR2 SYDVKM. CDR3 in DNA: TGTGCCAGCAGTTTCCGGGTCCAGGGTCGCAACGAGCAGTACTTC. Protein sequence: CASSFRVQGRNEQYF.

The rearrangement joins TRBV30 to TRBJ2-3, with 15 bases matching TRBD2. Germline V CDR1 and CDR2: GTSNPN, SVGIG (reference sequence). Trimming removed 2 bases from V and 2 bases from J; junction bases left unmatched: 8. CDR3 size: 18 residues. CDR3 amino acids: CAWSPGTSGRSNTDTQYF. The DNA of the CDR3 is TGTGCCTGGAGTCCCGGGACTAGCGGGAGGTCAAACACAGATACGCAGTATTTT.

The chain uses TRBV7-3 and TRBJ2-7, with TRBD2 matching over 14 bases. Germline CDR1 SGHTA, CDR2 FQGTGA. The CDR3 is made up of 16 amino acids. V was pared by 4 bases and J by 5 bases, with 7 bases of the junction left unmatched. The CDR3 region is CASSSRLAGGNDEQYF. The CDR3 region has the DNA TGTGCCAGCAGCTCACGACTAGCGGGAGGGAACGACGAGCAGTACTTC.

The chain employs TRBV2 and TRBJ2-7; D uncertain. V gave up 0 bases and J gave up 4 bases, with 13 bases separating them. The CDR3 has 15 residues. The germline V gene encodes CDR1 SNHLY and CDR2 FYNNEI. The CDR3: CASSEAYGQQYEQYF. Here the CDR3 DNA reads TGTGCCAGCAGTGAAGCTTACGGGCAGCAATACGAGCAGTACTTC.

V usage is TRBV5-1 and J usage is TRBJ2-7; 10 bases match TRBD1. Trimming took 4 bases from V and 5 from J; bases not matched to a gene: 15. The CDR3 totals 17 residues. Germline V CDR1 and CDR2: SGHRS, YFSETQ. The CDR3 spells CASSQRTGGRWSDEQYF. The CDR3 DNA is TGCGCCAGCAGCCAGCGGACAGGGGGACGTTGGAGCGACGAGCAGTACTTC.

This clone occurred a few times. This chain's CDR3 is CASSGQMVEKLFF. CDR3 nucleotide sequence: TGCGCCAGCAGTGGTCAGATGGTTGAAAAACTGTTTTTT. This chain connects TRBV10-2 to TRBJ1-4; D is unclear. The CDR3 is made up of 13 amino acids. The germline V and J ends were trimmed by 4 bases and 7 bases, with 10 bases remaining between them. CDR1 WSHSY and CDR2 SAAADI come from the germline V gene.

V usage is TRBV5-1 and J usage is TRBJ2-3; D might be TRBD1 (5 bases). CDR3 length equals 15 residues. Trimming cost V 5 bases and J 3 bases, with 16 bases left between them. Germline values: CDR1 SGHRS, CDR2 YFSETQ. Here the CDR3 reads CASRPGPRGTDTQYF. DNA for the CDR3: TGCGCCAGCAGACCCGGACCTAGGGGTACAGATACGCAGTATTTT. The full variable domain, with the rest looked up from reference TRBV5-1 and TRBJ2-3, is KAGVTQTPRYLIKTRGQQVTLSCSPISGHRSVSWYQQTPGQGLQFLFEYFSETQRNKGNFPGRFSGRQFSNSRSEMNVSTLELGDSALYLCASRPGPRGTDTQYFGPGTRLTVL.

This CDR3 reads CASSLMTGSYEQYF. The CDR3 DNA reads as TGTGCCAGCAGTTTGATGACAGGCTCCTACGAGCAGTACTTC. The chain combines TRBV27 with TRBJ2-7; a weak D match, TRBD1 (6 bases). The CDR3 length is 14 residues. In germline, CDR1 is MNHEY, CDR2 SMNVEV (reference sequence). V was trimmed by 3 bases and J by 0 bases, leaving 9 bases between them.

The chain recombines TRBV7-6 with TRBJ2-1; 16 bases fit TRBD2. This CDR3 has 17 residues. The V gene's germline CDR1 is SGHVS and CDR2 FNYEAQ. V lost 5 bases and J lost 5; bases outside the gene matches: 6. This CDR3 reads CASSPGTSGRGNNEQFF. The CDR3, as DNA: TGTGCCAGCAGCCCCGGGACTAGCGGGAGGGGGAACAATGAGCAGTTCTTC.

The rearrangement joins TRBV28 to TRBJ1-1, with D possibly being TRBD1 (6 bases). Germline-derived CDR1 and CDR2 are MDHEN and SYDVKM. There are 14 residues in the CDR3. V gave up 6 bases and J gave up 5 bases, with 16 bases separating them. CDR3 loop: CASSPGGRGTEAFF. CDR3 DNA: TGTGCCAGCAGCCCCGGGGGGCGAGGAACTGAAGCTTTCTTT.